These 23 T cell receptor beta chains came from one sample sequenced in a study of control samples from healthy donors and cancer patients. This table comes from immunoSEQ multiplex PCR, and its TCRdb copy is limited to in-frame clones, with some not included. The data show about 92,000 clones, with roughly 82% seen just once and approximately 9.8% held by the top ten. The sample consisted of blood. All receptors come from a woman aged 55-70 years in good health.

The gene calls are TRBV28 and TRBJ2-1; TRBD2 aligns across 12 bases. This CDR3 has 18 residues. V lost 6 bases and J lost 3; bases outside the gene matches: 12. CDR1 is MDHEN, CDR2 SYDVKM, per germline. CDR3: CASSNPRLAGALYNEQFF. CDR3 in DNA: TGTGCCAGCAGCAATCCTAGACTAGCGGGAGCACTCTACAATGAGCAGTTCTTC.

The chain links TRBV4-1 to TRBJ2-7; D could derive from TRBD1 or TRBD2 (5 bases each). The V end lost 0 bases, the J end lost 3 bases, and 12 bases lay between the germline ends. Germline V gives CDR1 MGHRA, CDR2 YSYEKL. The CDR3 totals 15 residues. In DNA, the CDR3 is TGCGCCAGCAGCCAAGATCCGGGACGGAGCTACGAGCAGTACTTC. Its protein product is CASSQDPGRSYEQYF.

The chain carries TRBV10-2 and TRBJ2-7, with 9 bases aligning to TRBD2. CDR1 is WSHSY, CDR2 SAAADI, per germline. The CDR3 is made up of 13 amino acids. V was clipped by 6 bases and J by 5 bases; unmatched bases: 5. CDR3 sequence reads: CASRGLAIDEQYF. DNA of the CDR3: TGCGCCAGCAGGGGACTAGCTATCGACGAGCAGTACTTC.

This chain connects TRBV6-5 to TRBJ1-1, with D tentatively TRBD1 (6 bases). Germline V gene lookup returns CDR1 MNHEY and CDR2 SVGAGI. The CDR3 covers 14 residues. The ends were cut back, 7 bases at V and 4 bases at J, with 16 bases in the middle. Here the CDR3 DNA reads TGTGCCAGCATCGAAAGGGGGGGCTCCACTGAAGCTTTCTTT. This gives the protein CASIERGGSTEAFF.

The chain uses TRBV5-1 and TRBJ2-7; TRBD2 aligns across 15 bases. In germline, CDR1 is SGHRS, CDR2 YFSETQ. CDR3 length equals 18 residues. Losses at the gene ends were 4 bases for V and 5 bases for J; bases not matched to a gene: 13. The CDR3 bases are TGCGCCAGCAGCGCCGGGACTAGCGGGAGGCGTGGGGGCCACGAGCAGTACTTC. This encodes CASSAGTSGRRGGHEQYF.

This chain links TRBV18 with TRBJ2-1, with 8 positions matching TRBD2. The CDR3 is 16 amino acids. V lost 3 bases, J lost 4 bases, and 8 bases stayed unmatched. CDR1 is KGHSH, CDR2 LQKENI, per germline. The CDR3 DNA follows: TGTGCCAGCTCACCGGTCGGGACTAGGGGATACAATGAGCAGTTCTTC. It yields the protein CASSPVGTRGYNEQFF.

The chain combines TRBV9 with TRBJ1-4; 7 positions agree with TRBD1. V dropped 0 bases and J dropped 11; count of bases not matched to a gene: 10. CDR1 is SGDLS, CDR2 YYNGEE, per germline. This CDR3 has 15 amino acids. CDR3 DNA: TGTGCCAGCAGCGTAGGGGGGCAGGGGGTCGGGAAACTGTTTTTT. Translation gives CASSVGGQGVGKLFF.

The chain uses TRBV28 and TRBJ2-7; TRBD1 aligns across 11 bases. Germline CDR1 and CDR2: MDHEN and SYDVKM. The V segment lost 2 bases and the J segment 0 bases; nucleotides outside the gene matches: 3. The CDR3 covers 16 residues. CDR3 sequence (DNA): TGTGCCAGCAGTTTAGGGACAGGGGGGCCCTCCTACGAGCAGTACTTC. Protein product: CASSLGTGGPSYEQYF.

CDR3 nucleotide sequence: TGCGCCAGCAGCCTCGGACTAGCGCCTACCTACGAGCAGTACTTC. Translating gives CASSLGLAPTYEQYF. This chain uses TRBV4-1 with TRBJ2-7; TRBD2 matches 9 bases. Germline CDR1 reads MGHRA; CDR2 reads YSYEKL. V lost 4 bases to trimming and J lost 2 bases; unmatched junction nucleotides: 6. The CDR3 extends over 15 amino acids.

The chain couples TRBV18 to TRBJ1-2; weak D call: TRBD1 (5 bases). The CDR3 length is 14 residues. Germline lookup yields CDR1 KGHSH and CDR2 LQKENI. The V end was cut by 2 bases, the J end by 3 bases, with 10 bases between. In DNA form, the CDR3 reads TGTGCCAGCTCACCATTAAGGGACTACTATGGCTACACCTTC. Translating gives CASSPLRDYYGYTF.

The rearrangement links TRBV10-1 to TRBJ2-3; D ambiguous. Germline V CDR1 and CDR2: WNHNN, SYGVQD (reference sequence). Between the trimmed V and J ends, which lost 2 bases and 3 bases, there was a span of 6 bases. This CDR3 is 13 amino acids long. CDR3 sequence (DNA): TGCGCCAGCAGTGAGAGGCCAACAGATACGCAGTATTTT. This encodes CASSERPTDTQYF.

This chain links TRBV27 with TRBJ2-1; 13 bases are a match to TRBD2. The CDR3 is made up of 16 amino acids. The germline V gene encodes CDR1 MNHEY and CDR2 SMNVEV (reference sequence). The V and J ends lost 5 bases and 4 bases, in that order; junction bases with no gene match: 5. In DNA, the CDR3 is TGTGCCAGCAGTCCACGGACTAGCGGGGGATACAATGAGCAGTTCTTC. Protein: CASSPRTSGGYNEQFF.

The CDR3 DNA is TGTGCCAGCAGTGTCCGGGACGAGCAGTACTTC. Translation: CASSVRDEQYF. The chain uses TRBV28 and TRBJ2-7; D gene uncertain. Per germline, CDR1 MDHEN and CDR2 SYDVKM. The CDR3 is 11 residues long. V shed 5 bases and J shed 5 bases, with 7 bases lying between them.

The chain couples TRBV3-1 (or the pseudogene TRBV3-2) to TRBJ1-5, with 10 bases lining up with TRBD1. The germline V gene encodes CDR1 LGHDT and CDR2 YNNKEL (reference sequence). The CDR3 is 15 residues long. V shed 4 bases, J shed 2 bases, and the junction held 2 bases outside the gene matches. CDR3 residues: CASSPGTGGNQPQHF. The CDR3 region has the DNA TGTGCCAGCAGCCCGGGGACAGGGGGCAATCAGCCCCAGCATTTT.

This chain joins TRBV28 and TRBJ1-1; 7 bases agree with TRBD1. Germline CDR1 reads MDHEN; CDR2 reads SYDVKM. With V trimmed by 8 bases and J by 8 bases, 8 bases remained unmatched. The CDR3 is 12 residues long. Written as DNA, the CDR3 is TGTGCCAGCTGGGGGCAGACAGGGGAAGCTTTCTTT. Protein product: CASWGQTGEAFF.

The CDR3 spells CASRSGTGSSYEQYF. DNA of the CDR3: TGTGCCAGCAGATCCGGGACAGGGAGCTCCTACGAGCAGTACTTC. The rearrangement links TRBV6-5 to TRBJ2-7; 9 bases are a match to TRBD1. Germline CDR1 MNHEY, CDR2 SVGAGI. The junction had 6 bases not matched to a gene; V was cut back by 6 bases and J by 0 bases. This CDR3 comprises 15 residues.

The chain recombines TRBV10-1 with TRBJ1-2, with D uncertain. Germline V gene lookup returns CDR1 WNHNN and CDR2 SYGVQD (reference sequence). The CDR3 sequence is 14 residues long. V was clipped by 0 bases and J by 4 bases, with 9 bases between them. CDR3 loop: CASSESRGSYGYTF. CDR3 coding DNA: TGCGCCAGCAGTGAGTCGAGAGGATCCTATGGCTACACCTTC.

This clone has just a few counts. V and J are TRBV18 and TRBJ1-2; D unclear. The CDR3 contains 13 residues. Trimming took off 6 bases at V and 7 bases at J, with 15 bases between the two ends. Germline lookup yields CDR1 KGHSH and CDR2 LQKENI. This chain's CDR3 is CASSRNRGGGYTF. CDR3 coding DNA: TGTGCCAGCTCCCGAAACCGGGGAGGTGGCTACACCTTC.

This clone was seen a few times. The chain combines TRBV14 with TRBJ2-2; tentative D call: TRBD2 (5 bases). Trimming shortened V by 3 bases and J by 5 bases, and 7 bases separated the two germline ends. CDR1 and CDR2 (germline): SGHDN, FVKESK. CDR3 size: 13 residues. The CDR3, as DNA: TGTGCCAGCAGCCAGAGGAGGACCGGGGAGCTGTTTTTT. Its protein is CASSQRRTGELFF. Supplemented by reference TRBV14 and TRBJ2-2, the full variable domain reads EAGVTQFPSHSVIEKGQTVTLRCDPISGHDNLYWYRRVMGKEIKFLLHFVKESKQDESGMPNNRFLAERTGGTYSTLKVQPAELEDSGVYFCASSQRRTGELFFGEGSRLTVL.

The gene calls are TRBV29-1 and TRBJ2-1; D gene unclear. The germline V gene encodes CDR1 SQVTM and CDR2 ANQGSEA. Trimming removed 7 bases from V and 6 bases from J, with 10 bases in between. The CDR3 totals 11 residues. The CDR3: CSAAISNEQFF. For the CDR3, the DNA is TGCAGCGCCGCGATTAGCAATGAGCAGTTCTTC.

This chain uses TRBV18 with TRBJ1-3; 10 bases agree with TRBD1. The V and J ends lost 6 bases and 4 bases, in that order; junction bases with no gene match: 3. Germline CDR1 is KGHSH and CDR2 is LQKENI. The CDR3 has 14 amino acids. The CDR3 spells CASSTGGFGNTIYF. CDR3 nucleotides: TGTGCCAGCTCGACAGGGGGCTTCGGAAACACCATATATTTT.

This clone was detected only once. The chain recombines TRBV10-3 with TRBJ2-3, with D possibly matching TRBD2 (7 bases). Germline V gives CDR1 ENHRY, CDR2 SYGVKD. V lost 3 bases and J 5 bases, leaving 18 bases between the germline ends. This CDR3 spans 16 amino acids. CDR3 region: CAISDPRGAGLDTQYF. As DNA, the CDR3 is TGTGCCATCAGTGACCCCCGGGGGGCAGGGTTAGATACGCAGTATTTT.

The chain combines TRBV4-1 with TRBJ1-2, with D maybe TRBD1 (6 bases). Trimming removed 0 bases from V and 5 bases from J, with 10 bases in between. Per germline, CDR1 MGHRA and CDR2 YSYEKL. The CDR3 has 14 amino acids. The chain's CDR3 is CASSQEGARYGYTF. DNA of the CDR3: TGCGCCAGCAGCCAAGAGGGGGCAAGGTATGGCTACACCTTC.